This is a list of T cell receptor beta chains from one sample in a study of response to subunit inactivated influenza vaccine. TCRdb re-analysed the RT-PCR reads in MiXCR, keeping a single row per CDR3 protein. Here the sample spans approximately 570,000 distinct CDR3 sequences, less than 8% being singletons. Specimen: PBMCs from blood, collected about 24 months after vaccination. These TCRs come from a man between 50 and 75 years old who received an inactivated influenza vaccine. CDR3s include the opening cysteine and the closing phenylalanine or tryptophan. The order of the fields is clone size, V gene, J gene, D gene, CDR3 DNA, CDR3 protein. A D gene is named only where the DNA matches it firmly. Clone size is shown for a subset of rows, as once, few, many or a class of expanded clone.

many,TRBV7-9,TRBJ1-4,NA,TGTGCCAGCAGTTGGAGGGGGAATAATGAAAAACTGTTTTTT,CASSWRGNNEKLFF
few,TRBV29-1,TRBJ1-5,NA,TGCAGTGTGACAGAAAATAGCAATCAGCCCCAGCATTTT,CSVTENSNQPQHF
few,TRBV6-5,TRBJ2-3,NA,TGTGCCAGCAGTTACTCGGCGGTAGTCACAGATACGCAGTATTTT,CASSYSAVVTDTQYF
NA,TRBV12-3/TRBV12-4,TRBJ2-7,NA,TGTGCCAGCAGTTTAGCGGGACCGGGGGAGCAGTACTTC,CASSLAGPGEQYF
NA,TRBV12-3/TRBV12-4,TRBJ1-6,NA,TGTGCCAGCAGCTTCGGTAGGACGAATTCACCCCTCCACTTT,CASSFGRTNSPLHF
NA,TRBV5-4,TRBJ2-5,TRBD2,TGTGCCAGCAGCGTCGGAAGCGGGGGGGGTGAGACCCAGTACTTC,CASSVGSGGGETQYF
many,TRBV3-1,TRBJ2-1,NA,TGTGCCAGCAGCCGGCGGGGCTCCTACAATGAGCAGTTCTTC,CASSRRGSYNEQFF
many,TRBV12-3/TRBV12-4,TRBJ2-3,TRBD2,TGTGCCAGCAGAGTAGCGGGCGCAGATACGCAGTATTTT,CASRVAGADTQYF
NA,TRBV20-1,TRBJ2-7,NA,TGCAGTGCTACCAAGGCCCAGGCGAAGTCCTACGAGCAGTACTTC,CSATKAQAKSYEQYF
NA,TRBV28,TRBJ2-3,NA,TGTGCCAGCAGTTTATTGGATTTAGGGGAGACAGATACGCAGTATTTT,CASSLLDLGETDTQYF
NA,TRBV12-5,TRBJ2-3,NA,TGTGCTAGTGGTTTGGTAATCGGGTCAGGGAGCACAGATACGCAGTATTTT,CASGLVIGSGSTDTQYF
few,TRBV5-1,TRBJ1-1,NA,TGCGCCAGCAGGGGAAAAAGTGGAGTGATGAACACTGAAGCTTTCTTT,CASRGKSGVMNTEAFF
NA,TRBV5-1,TRBJ2-6,NA,TGCGCCAGCAGCTACCAGGGGGGGCTTGGGGCCAACGTCCTGACTTTC,CASSYQGGLGANVLTF